The 24 T cell receptor beta chains below all came from one sample that was sequenced in a study of cytomegalovirus exposure and HLA in healthy donors. Only in-frame clones appear in the TCRdb table, and some are missing; sequencing was by immunoSEQ multiplex PCR. The sample holds about 66,000 clones, 95% to 98% seen once. Sequences were obtained from PBMCs. These receptors originate from a woman younger than 30 in good health and CMV-seropositive.

This chain uses TRBV10-3 with TRBJ1-1, with a weak D call TRBD1 (6 bases). Germline loops: CDR1 ENHRY, CDR2 SYGVKD. The CDR3 spans 15 residues. V was trimmed by 4 bases and J by 5 bases, leaving 17 bases between them. CDR3 sequence (DNA): TGTGCCATCAGTGGGGGGCAGGGGACGAGAACTGAAGCTTTCTTT. Amino acids: CAISGGQGTRTEAFF.

V usage is TRBV11-3 and J usage is TRBJ2-7; maybe TRBD1 (6 bases). This CDR3 comprises 13 residues. V lost 4 bases to trimming and J lost 10 bases, with 17 bases between them. Germline V gives CDR1 SGHNT, CDR2 YENEEA. The CDR3 bases are TGTGCCAGCAGCTCCCAATACCGGGACAAACAGTACTTC. This translates into CASSSQYRDKQYF.

The V call is TRBV2, the J call TRBJ2-5; D is unresolved. V dropped 4 bases and J dropped 2 bases, with 5 bases sitting between them. Germline CDR1 and CDR2: SNHLY and FYNNEI. This CDR3 contains 12 residues. CDR3 sequence: CASSVIQETQYF. The DNA for the CDR3 is TGTGCCAGCAGTGTTATTCAAGAGACCCAGTACTTC.

This clone was found once. This chain links TRBV4-1 with TRBJ2-6; 9 bases match TRBD1. V lost 4 bases and J lost 1; bases outside the gene matches: 11. The CDR3 has 19 residues. The germline V gene encodes CDR1 MGHRA and CDR2 YSYEKL. Here the CDR3 reads CASSPFPRDRDSGANVLTF. The CDR3 nucleotides are TGCGCCAGCAGCCCTTTCCCCCGGGACAGGGATTCTGGGGCCAACGTCCTGACTTTC.

The CDR3 region is CASSYRWRESVNEQFF. CDR3 DNA sequence: TGTGCCAGCAGTTATCGTTGGCGGGAGAGTGTCAATGAGCAGTTCTTC. This sequence joins TRBV6-5 and TRBJ2-1; 7 positions agree with TRBD2. The CDR3 length is 16 residues. Germline values: CDR1 MNHEY, CDR2 SVGAGI. V lost 3 bases to trimming and J lost 6 bases; unmatched junction nucleotides: 11.

V usage is TRBV28 and J usage is TRBJ2-1; the D gene is possibly TRBD1 (6 bases). V was clipped by 4 bases and J by 10 bases, with 14 bases between them. The CDR3 has 13 residues. Germline loops: CDR1 MDHEN, CDR2 SYDVKM. In DNA form, the CDR3 reads TGTGCCAGCAGTTCCCAGGGGCTTCAGGAGCAGTTCTTC. Protein: CASSSQGLQEQFF.

The rearrangement joins TRBV7-8 to TRBJ1-1; maybe TRBD1 (6 bases). Deletions cut 2 bases from V and 1 base from J, with 14 bases between. CDR3 length: 16 residues. Germline values: CDR1 SGHVS, CDR2 FQNEAQ. DNA for the CDR3: TGTGCCAGCAGCTTATTAGGTGGACAGAAGAACACTGAAGCTTTCTTT. Translation gives CASSLLGGQKNTEAFF.

The gene calls are TRBV2 and TRBJ2-1, with D perhaps matching TRBD2 (6 bases). Germline CDR1 and CDR2: SNHLY and FYNNEI. CDR3 length: 18 residues. The germline V and J ends were trimmed by 0 bases and 0 bases, with 15 bases remaining between them. CDR3 nucleotide sequence: TGTGCCAGCAGTGAAGCCAAGCGGGTAACTCGCTCCTACAATGAGCAGTTCTTC. The encoded protein is CASSEAKRVTRSYNEQFF.

V is TRBV6-6 and J is TRBJ2-5; 8 bases fit TRBD2. Per germline, CDR1 MNHNY and CDR2 SVGAGI (reference sequence). J gave up 5 bases and V 7 bases, and 9 bases lay outside the gene matches. CDR3 length: 14 amino acids. CDR3 region: CASTKSGSRETQYF. In nucleotides, the CDR3 is TGTGCCAGCACTAAGAGCGGGAGTCGGGAGACCCAGTACTTC.

The gene calls are TRBV5-8 and TRBJ1-2, with 8 positions matching TRBD1. The CDR3 has 13 amino acids. Trimming cost V 4 bases and J 5 bases; bases outside gene matches: 4. Germline CDR1 SGHTS, CDR2 YDEGEE. Here the CDR3 reads CASSLGQVYGYTF. DNA of the CDR3: TGTGCCAGCAGCCTGGGACAGGTTTATGGCTACACCTTC.

This clone has a single count. The J gene is TRBJ1-5, the V gene TRBV27, with 7 nucleotides matching TRBD1. Germline loops: CDR1 MNHEY, CDR2 SMNVEV (reference sequence). The CDR3 contains 13 residues. V shed 4 bases and J 6 bases; nucleotides not matched to a gene: 3. The CDR3 sequence: CASSYDRVQPQHF. The CDR3 bases are TGTGCCAGCAGTTACGACAGGGTTCAGCCCCAGCATTTT.

This chain connects TRBV5-4 to TRBJ2-5; 12 nucleotides align to TRBD2. The CDR3 is 17 residues long. Losses at the gene ends were 0 bases for V and 5 bases for J; bases not matched to a gene: 8. Germline V gene sequence: CDR1 SGHNT, CDR2 YYREEE (reference sequence). The CDR3 spells CASSLGLAGGPLETQYF. The CDR3 coding sequence is TGTGCCAGCAGCTTGGGTCTAGCGGGAGGGCCTTTGGAGACCCAGTACTTC. Full variable domain (outside the CDR3, taken from reference TRBV5-4 and TRBJ2-5): ETGVTQSPTHLIKTRGQQVTLRCSSQSGHNTVSWYQQALGQGPQFIFQYYREEENGRGNFPPRFSGLQFPNYSSELNVNALELDDSALYLCASSLGLAGGPLETQYFGPGTRLLVL.

This rearrangement joins TRBV5-1 to TRBJ1-5; perhaps TRBD1 as D (5 bases). CDR3 size: 13 residues. Germline V gene data show CDR1 as SGHRS and CDR2 as YFSETQ. Between the trimmed V and J ends, which lost 5 bases and 5 bases, there was a span of 11 bases. The CDR3: CASRPDSDQPQHF. CDR3 DNA: TGCGCCAGCAGACCTGACAGCGATCAGCCCCAGCATTTT.

In regard to this clone: An end of the junction differs from the germline gene, which may be a read error. The chain carries TRBV7-3 and TRBJ2-3; 13 bases match TRBD2. Germline V gives CDR1 SGHTA, CDR2 FQGTGA. CDR3 length: 18 amino acids. The CDR3 coding sequence is TGTGCCAGCAGCCTAACCTGGACTAGCGGGAGCGGCACAGATACGCAGTATTTT. The encoded protein is CASSLTWTSGSGTDTQYF.

CDR3 nucleotides: TGTGCCAGCAGTTTAAACCTACTAGCGGGAGGCAGCAATGAGCAGTTCTTC. It encodes CASSLNLLAGGSNEQFF. The chain links TRBV28 to TRBJ2-1; TRBD2 matches at 12 bases. CDR3 length: 17 residues. Looked up from germline, CDR1 is MDHEN and CDR2 is SYDVKM. V lost 2 bases, J lost 6 bases, and 8 bases stayed unmatched.

The chain combines TRBV5-1 with TRBJ2-2; TRBD1 agrees at 9 bases. The CDR3 sequence is 14 residues long. J gave up 9 bases and V 6 bases, and 9 bases lay outside the gene matches. Per the germline V gene, CDR1 is SGHRS and CDR2 is YFSETQ. The CDR3, as DNA: TGCGCCAGCATAACCGGGACAGGGAGCCGGGAGCTGTTTTTT. Protein product: CASITGTGSRELFF.

The CDR3 DNA is TGTGCCAGCAGTCCCAACGGGGAGACCCAGTACTTC. It yields the protein CASSPNGETQYF. The rearrangement links TRBV27 to TRBJ2-5, with unresolved D. V gave up 5 bases and J gave up 5 bases, with 9 bases separating them. Germline V lookup: CDR1 MNHEY, CDR2 SMNVEV (reference sequence). The CDR3 loop spans 12 amino acids.

V gene TRBV2 combines with J gene TRBJ1-3, with D unresolved. Germline loops: CDR1 SNHLY, CDR2 FYNNEI. The CDR3 is made up of 14 amino acids. Trimming shortened V by 4 bases and J by 8 bases, and 15 bases separated the two germline ends. The CDR3 is CASSAVREEDTIYF. The CDR3 DNA is TGTGCCAGCAGTGCGGTCAGAGAGGAGGACACCATATATTTT.

The DNA of the CDR3 is TGTGCCAGCAGCTTTGGCGGGAATCAGCCCCAGCATTTT. Protein sequence: CASSFGGNQPQHF. This chain connects TRBV5-5 to TRBJ1-5; unclear D gene. The CDR3 covers 13 residues. V shed 2 bases and J shed 4 bases, with 7 bases lying between them. CDR1 SGHKS and CDR2 YYEKEE come from the germline V gene (reference sequence).

This CDR3 reads CASSPGLAYTF. The CDR3 DNA is TGTGCCAGTAGTCCGGGACTAGCCTACACCTTC. The V call is TRBV19, the J call TRBJ1-2, with a possible D match to TRBD1 (5 bases). V was cut by 5 bases and J by 10 bases, with 11 bases left in between. In germline, CDR1 is LNHDA, CDR2 SQIVND (reference sequence). The CDR3 totals 11 residues. Looking up the rest from reference TRBV19 and TRBJ1-2 gives the full variable domain: DGGITQSPKYLFRKEGQNVTLSCEQNLNHDAMYWYRQDPGQGLRLIYYSQIVNDFQKGDIAEGYSVSREKKESFPLTVTSAQKNPTAFYLCASSPGLAYTFGSGTRLTVV.

The chain carries TRBV4-1 and TRBJ1-5; 7 positions agree with TRBD1. Germline loops: CDR1 MGHRA, CDR2 YSYEKL. The length of the CDR3 is 16 residues. Trimming cost V 1 base and J 6 bases; bases outside gene matches: 9. In DNA form, the CDR3 reads TGCGCCAGCAGCCAAGTTCCGGCAGGGGGTTTTCAGCCCCAGCATTTT. It codes for CASSQVPAGGFQPQHF.

This clone was counted once. The chain is built from TRBV6-1 and TRBJ2-7; 7 positions match TRBD2. CDR3 length: 15 amino acids. CDR1 and CDR2 from the germline V gene are MNHNS and SASEGT. Trimming removed 1 base from V and 4 bases from J; junction bases left unmatched: 7. The CDR3 reads CASSEVGGLGYEQYF. The CDR3 DNA follows: TGTGCCAGCAGTGAAGTGGGGGGGTTAGGGTACGAGCAGTACTTC.

The chain combines TRBV29-1 with TRBJ1-1, with 7 bases identical to TRBD1. The CDR3 runs to 15 residues. The germline V gene encodes CDR1 SQVTM and CDR2 ANQGSEA. V was pared by 5 bases and J by 1 base, with 10 bases of the junction left unmatched. The CDR3 here is CSVMGDRAKNTEAFF. CDR3 DNA: TGCAGCGTTATGGGGGACAGAGCAAAGAACACTGAAGCTTTCTTT.

The chain combines TRBV29-1 with TRBJ2-7; no clear D gene. V was cut by 4 bases and J by 4 bases, with 5 bases left in between. Germline lookup yields CDR1 SQVTM and CDR2 ANQGSEA. The CDR3 sequence is 10 residues long. The CDR3 is CSVGAYEQYF. CDR3 nucleotides: TGCAGCGTTGGGGCTTACGAGCAGTACTTC.